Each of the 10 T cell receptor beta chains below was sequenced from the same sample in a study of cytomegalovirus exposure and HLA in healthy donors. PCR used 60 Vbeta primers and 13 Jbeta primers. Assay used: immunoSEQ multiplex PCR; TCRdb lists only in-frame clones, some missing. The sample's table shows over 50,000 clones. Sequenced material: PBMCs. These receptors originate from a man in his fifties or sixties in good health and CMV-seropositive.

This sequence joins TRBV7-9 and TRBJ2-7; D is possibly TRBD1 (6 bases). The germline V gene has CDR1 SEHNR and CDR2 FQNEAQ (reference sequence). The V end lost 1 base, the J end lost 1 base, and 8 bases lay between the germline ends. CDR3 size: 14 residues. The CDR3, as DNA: TGTGCCAGCAGCTTAGGGGGGCAGTCCTACGAGCAGTACTTC. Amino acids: CASSLGGQSYEQYF.

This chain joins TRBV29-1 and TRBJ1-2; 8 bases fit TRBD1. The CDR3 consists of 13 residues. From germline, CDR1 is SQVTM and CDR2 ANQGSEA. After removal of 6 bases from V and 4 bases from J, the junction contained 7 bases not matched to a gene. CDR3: CSVWTGSGYGYTF. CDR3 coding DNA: TGCAGCGTCTGGACAGGGTCGGGCTATGGCTACACCTTC.

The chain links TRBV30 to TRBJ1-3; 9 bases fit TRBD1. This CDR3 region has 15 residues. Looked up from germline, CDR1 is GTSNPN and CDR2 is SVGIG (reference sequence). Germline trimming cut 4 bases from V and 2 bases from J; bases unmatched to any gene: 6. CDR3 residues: CAWKGTGKAGNTIYF. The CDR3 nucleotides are TGTGCCTGGAAAGGGACAGGGAAAGCTGGAAACACCATATATTTT.

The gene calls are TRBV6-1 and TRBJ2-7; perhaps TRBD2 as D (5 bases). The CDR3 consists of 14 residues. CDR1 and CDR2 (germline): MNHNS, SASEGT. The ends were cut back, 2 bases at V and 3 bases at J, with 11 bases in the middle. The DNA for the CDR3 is TGTGCCAGCAGTGAAATGAGACTACTCTACGAGCAGTACTTC. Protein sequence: CASSEMRLLYEQYF.

The CDR3 sequence is CASSGELTGISYNEQFF. CDR3 DNA sequence: TGTGCCAGCAGTGGGGAATTAACAGGGATCTCCTACAATGAGCAGTTCTTC. The J gene is TRBJ2-1, the V gene TRBV27; a possible D gene is TRBD1 (6 bases). The CDR3 has 17 amino acids. V lost 5 bases and J 0 bases, leaving 17 bases between the germline ends. CDR1 MNHEY and CDR2 SMNVEV come from the germline V gene (reference sequence).

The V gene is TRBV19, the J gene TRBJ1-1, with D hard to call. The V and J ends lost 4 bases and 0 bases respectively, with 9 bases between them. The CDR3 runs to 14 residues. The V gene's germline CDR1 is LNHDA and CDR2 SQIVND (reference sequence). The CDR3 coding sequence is TGTGCCAGTAGTAACAGCCAACTGAACACTGAAGCTTTCTTT. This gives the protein CASSNSQLNTEAFF. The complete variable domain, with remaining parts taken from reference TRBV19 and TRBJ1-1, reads DGGITQSPKYLFRKEGQNVTLSCEQNLNHDAMYWYRQDPGQGLRLIYYSQIVNDFQKGDIAEGYSVSREKKESFPLTVTSAQKNPTAFYLCASSNSQLNTEAFFGQGTRLTVV.

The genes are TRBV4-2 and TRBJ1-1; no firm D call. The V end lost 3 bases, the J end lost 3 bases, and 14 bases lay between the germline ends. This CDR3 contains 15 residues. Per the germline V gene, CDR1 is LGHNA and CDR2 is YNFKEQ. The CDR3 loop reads CASSQESDWDTEAFF. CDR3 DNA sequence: TGTGCCAGCAGCCAGGAGTCGGACTGGGACACTGAAGCTTTCTTT.

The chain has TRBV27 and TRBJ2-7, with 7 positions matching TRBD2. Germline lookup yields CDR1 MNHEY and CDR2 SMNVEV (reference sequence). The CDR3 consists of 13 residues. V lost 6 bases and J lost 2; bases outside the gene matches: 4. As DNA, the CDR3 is TGTGCCAGCAGGGGAGCGGGAACCTACGAGCAGTACTTC. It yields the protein CASRGAGTYEQYF.

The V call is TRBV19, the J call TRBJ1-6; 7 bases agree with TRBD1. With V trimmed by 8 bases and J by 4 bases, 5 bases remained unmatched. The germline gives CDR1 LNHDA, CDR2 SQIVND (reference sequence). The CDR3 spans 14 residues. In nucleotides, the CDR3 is TGTGCCAGTTCAGGGGGTGTTTATAATTCACCCCTCCACTTT. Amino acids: CASSGGVYNSPLHF.

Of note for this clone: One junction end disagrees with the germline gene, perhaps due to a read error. CDR3 residues: CASSSDGGGTETQYF. In DNA, the CDR3 is TGTGCTAGCAGCTCTGACGGGGGGGGGACGGAGACCCAGTACTTC. J is TRBJ2-5 and V is TRBV7-7; 8 positions agree with TRBD2. This CDR3 spans 15 amino acids. Per germline, CDR1 SSHAT and CDR2 FNYEAQ (reference sequence).